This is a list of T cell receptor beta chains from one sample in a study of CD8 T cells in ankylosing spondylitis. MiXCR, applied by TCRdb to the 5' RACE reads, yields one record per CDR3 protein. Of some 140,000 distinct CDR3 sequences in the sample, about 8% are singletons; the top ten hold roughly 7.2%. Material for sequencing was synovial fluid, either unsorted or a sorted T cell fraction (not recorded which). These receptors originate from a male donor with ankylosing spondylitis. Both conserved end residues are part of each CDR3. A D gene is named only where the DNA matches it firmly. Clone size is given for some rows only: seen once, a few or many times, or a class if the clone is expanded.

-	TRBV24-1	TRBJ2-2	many	TGTGCCACCAGTGACCGAGGGGCCAGGGCCACCGGGGAGCTGTTTTTT	CATSDRGARATGELFF
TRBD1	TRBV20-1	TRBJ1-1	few	TGCAGTGCTAGAAAAAACAGGGGCGGCACTGAAGCTTTCTTT	CSARKNRGGTEAFF
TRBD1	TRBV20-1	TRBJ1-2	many	TGCAGTGCTCCCCGGACAGGGACAGCCTTC	CSAPRTGTAF
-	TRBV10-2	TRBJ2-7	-	TGCGCCAGCAGTGAGAGGTCACGGGACGAGCAGTACTTC	CASSERSRDEQYF
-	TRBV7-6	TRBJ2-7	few	TGTGCCAGCAGCTTGGAAAGACCCTACGAGCAGTACTTC	CASSLERPYEQYF
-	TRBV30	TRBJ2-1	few	TGTGCCTGGAGTGAGGACTCCCATAGATACAATGAGCAGTTCTTC	CAWSEDSHRYNEQFF
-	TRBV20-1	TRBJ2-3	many	TGCAGTGCTACGCCCACGACTAACACAGATACGCAGTATTTT	CSATPTTNTDTQYF
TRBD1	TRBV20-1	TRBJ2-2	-	TGCAGTGCTAGAGACCCACAGGGGCCCGGGGAGCTGTTTTTT	CSARDPQGPGELFF
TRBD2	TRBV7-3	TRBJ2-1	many	TGTGCCAGCAGCTTGGTTAGCGGGGCCTACAATGAGCAGTTCTTC	CASSLVSGAYNEQFF
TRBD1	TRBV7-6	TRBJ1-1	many	TGTGCCAGCAGGTCCCAGGGGGCGAACACTGAAGCTTTCTTT	CASRSQGANTEAFF
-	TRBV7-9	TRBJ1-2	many	TGTGCCAGCAGTCGAGCCGGCTCAGTCCCCTATGGCTACACCTTC	CASSRAGSVPYGYTF
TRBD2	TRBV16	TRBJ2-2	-	TGTGCCAGCAGCCAAACACTAGCGGGCAACACCGGGGAGCTGTTTTTT	CASSQTLAGNTGELFF
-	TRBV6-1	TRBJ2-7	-	TGTGCCAGCAGTGAAGTGGGAGCCTACGAGCAGTACTTC	CASSEVGAYEQYF
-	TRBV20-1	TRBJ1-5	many	TGCAGTGCTAGGAAGGGGCATGGCAATCAGCCCCAGCATTTT	CSARKGHGNQPQHF
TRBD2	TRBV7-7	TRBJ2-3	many	TGTGCTAGCTCTCCAGGGAGGGGAGATACGCAGTATTTT	CASSPGRGDTQYF
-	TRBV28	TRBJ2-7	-	TGTGCCAGCAGTTTATCCAGGGACGAGCAGTACTTC	CASSLSRDEQYF
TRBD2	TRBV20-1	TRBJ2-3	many	TGCAGTGCTAGGCCTGGGACGGGGGGACTTACGCAGTATTTT	CSARPGTGGLTQYF
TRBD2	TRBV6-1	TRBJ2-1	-	TGTGCCAGCAGTCCCCCGGGACTAGGACGGCAGTTCTTC	CASSPPGLGRQFF
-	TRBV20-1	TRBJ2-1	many	TGCAGTGCTAGTGGGAACAATGAGCAGTTCTTC	CSASGNNEQFF
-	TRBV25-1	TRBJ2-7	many	TGTGCCAGCTGGGGTATGGAACAGGGACCCTACGAGCAGTACTTC	CASWGMEQGPYEQYF
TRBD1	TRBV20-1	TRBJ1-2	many	TGCAGTGCTAGAGTATGGGACAGGGGCGGCTACACCTTC	CSARVWDRGGYTF
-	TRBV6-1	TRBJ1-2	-	TGTGCCAGCAGTGAAGCCCCATACTCCCATGGCTACACCTTC	CASSEAPYSHGYTF
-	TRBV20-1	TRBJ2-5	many	TGCAGTGCTAGACATGCGGGCAGCCAAGAGACCCAGTACTTC	CSARHAGSQETQYF
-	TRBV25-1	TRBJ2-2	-	TGTGCCAGCACCGCCGGCTTCGGGGAGCTGTTTTTT	CASTAGFGELFF
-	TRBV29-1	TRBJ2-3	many	TGCAGCGTTGCACCCCCAGGGGACTATAGCACAGATACGCAGTATTTT	CSVAPPGDYSTDTQYF
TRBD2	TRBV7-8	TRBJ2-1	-	TGTGCCAGCAGCTTAGTAGCGGGAGTCGATGAGCAGTTCTTC	CASSLVAGVDEQFF
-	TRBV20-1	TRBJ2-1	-	TGCAGTGCATCCCAGGGCGCAGGAACGCTCAATGAGCAGTTCTTC	CSASQGAGTLNEQFF
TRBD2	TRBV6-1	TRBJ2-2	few	TGTGCCAGCAGTCGGCGGACTAGCGGGAGCACCGGGGAGCTGTTTTTT	CASSRRTSGSTGELFF
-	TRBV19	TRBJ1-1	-	TGTGCCAGTAGTATGACACATGCGGCGGTAGCGGCTTTCTTT	CASSMTHAAVAAFF
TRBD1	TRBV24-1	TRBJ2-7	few	TGTGCCACCAGTGACCGGGGACAGCAGCAGTACTTC	CATSDRGQQQYF
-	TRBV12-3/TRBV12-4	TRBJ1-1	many	TGTGCCAGCAGTTTTAAGGGGAACACTGAAGCTTTCTTT	CASSFKGNTEAFF
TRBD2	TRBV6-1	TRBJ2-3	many	TGTGCCAGCAGTGGACTAGCGGGGGGGCCAGATACGCAGTATTTT	CASSGLAGGPDTQYF
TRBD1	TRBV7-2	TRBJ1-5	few	TGTGCCAGCAGTCCCGGGGGACAGGCAATCAATCAGCCCCAGCATTTT	CASSPGGQAINQPQHF
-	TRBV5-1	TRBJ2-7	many	TGCGCCAGCAGCTCTCAAATCGGAGGGTACGAGCAGTACTTC	CASSSQIGGYEQYF
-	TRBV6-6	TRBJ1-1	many	TGTGCCAGCAGTACACGGACGGGGACTGAAGCTTTCTTT	CASSTRTGTEAFF
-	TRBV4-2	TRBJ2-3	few	TGTGCCAGCAGCCGGGAGGTGGGCGGTTACACAGATACGCAGTATTTT	CASSREVGGYTDTQYF
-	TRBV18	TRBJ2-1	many	TGTGCCAGCTCACCACCGTCAAAGGGGTTTGAGCAGTTCTTC	CASSPPSKGFEQFF
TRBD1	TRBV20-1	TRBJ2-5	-	TGCAGTGCTAGAGAAAAATTCCAACAGGGGGGCCTGAAAGAGACCCAGTACTTC	CSAREKFQQGGLKETQYF
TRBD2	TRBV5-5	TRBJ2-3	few	TGTGCCAGCAGGTTCCTGAGACTAGCGGGAGGAATGGATACGCAGTATTTT	CASRFLRLAGGMDTQYF
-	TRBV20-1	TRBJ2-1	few	TGCAGTGGACTTCGCACCTACAATGAGCAGTTCTTC	CSGLRTYNEQFF
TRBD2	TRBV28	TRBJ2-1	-	TGTGCCAGCAGTTTCGTTAGCGGGGCCCTCGGTGAGCAGTTCTTC	CASSFVSGALGEQFF
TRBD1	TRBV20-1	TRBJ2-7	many	TGCAGTGCGGGACAGGGGGCCAGCTCCTACGAGCAGTACTTC	CSAGQGASSYEQYF
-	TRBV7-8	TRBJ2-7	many	TGTGCCAGCAGCCCCCAATCGGCCGGTACCATCTACGAGCAGTACTTC	CASSPQSAGTIYEQYF
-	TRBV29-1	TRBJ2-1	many	TGCAGCGTTGGGGGGGGCTTGGGCTCCTACAATGAGCAGTTCTTC	CSVGGGLGSYNEQFF
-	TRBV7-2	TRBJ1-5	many	TGTGCCAGCAGCTTAGATTTTCAGCCCCAGCATTTT	CASSLDFQPQHF
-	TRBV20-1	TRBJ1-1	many	TGCAGTGCTAGATACAGGGCTGAAGCTTTCTTT	CSARYRAEAFF
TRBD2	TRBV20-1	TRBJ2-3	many	TGCAGTGCTTCACTAGCGGGAGTAGATACGCAGTATTTT	CSASLAGVDTQYF
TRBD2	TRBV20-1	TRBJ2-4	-	TGCAGTGCTAGAGATCCCCGGGGGGACCGGCGGTACTTC	CSARDPRGDRRYF
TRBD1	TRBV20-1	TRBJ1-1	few	TGCAGTGCTGTGGGACAGAGGAACACTGAAGCTTTCTTT	CSAVGQRNTEAFF